One sample yielded the 30 T cell receptor beta chains listed below, sequenced in a study of blood T cell repertoires in COVID-19. Using immunoSEQ multiplex PCR, the repertoire was profiled, and TCRdb retains in-frame clones only, with some absent. Counted here are about 200,000 clones, over 75% occurring once; the ten biggest clones make up 3.3%. Source material: peripheral blood. The source of these receptors is a man aged 60-69 years with acute or convalescent COVID-19.

The chain uses TRBV27 and TRBJ2-5; 10 nucleotides align to TRBD1. The J segment lost 5 bases and the V segment lost 3 bases, leaving 6 bases of the junction unmatched. This CDR3 comprises 15 residues. The germline V gene has CDR1 MNHEY and CDR2 SMNVEV (reference sequence). CDR3 protein: CASSFRTGGRETQYF. CDR3 DNA sequence: TGTGCCAGCAGTTTCAGGACAGGGGGACGGGAGACCCAGTACTTC.

This chain connects TRBV5-6 to TRBJ2-1, with 13 bases identical to TRBD2. The CDR3 extends over 17 amino acids. The germline gives CDR1 SGHDT, CDR2 YYEEEE. The trim removed 1 base at V and 7 bases at J, leaving 8 bases unmatched. CDR3 in DNA: TGTGCCAGCAGCTTGCGCGGACTAGCGGGAGTGGGGAATGAGCAGTTCTTC. This translates into CASSLRGLAGVGNEQFF.

V usage is TRBV7-2 and J usage is TRBJ1-2, with TRBD1 identical over 8 bases. Germline V gives CDR1 SGHTA, CDR2 FQGNSA. There are 15 residues in the CDR3. Trimming took 5 bases from V and 8 from J; bases not matched to a gene: 13. DNA for the CDR3: TGTGCCAGCAGCCTAAGCCTACAGGGGGACCACGGCTACACCTTC. Residues: CASSLSLQGDHGYTF. Based on the CDR3 plus reference TRBV7-2 and TRBJ1-2, the full variable domain is GAGVSQSPSNKVTEKGKDVELRCDPISGHTALYWYRQSLGQGLEFLIYFQGNSAPDKSGLPSDRFSAERTGGSVSTLTIQRTQQEDSAVYLCASSLSLQGDHGYTFGSGTRLTVV.

V usage is TRBV19 and J usage is TRBJ2-2; 9 positions agree with TRBD2. Per the germline V gene, CDR1 is LNHDA and CDR2 is SQIVND (reference sequence). This CDR3 is built from 15 residues. The ends lost 6 bases at V and 4 bases at J; junction bases unmatched: 6. DNA for the CDR3: TGTGCCAGTAGAGCGAGACTAGCGGTCACCGGGGAGCTGTTTTTT. Protein sequence: CASRARLAVTGELFF.

V and J are TRBV27 and TRBJ2-3, with 11 bases lining up with TRBD2. Trimming at V came to 5 bases and at J to 5 bases, leaving 12 bases not matched to a gene. The CDR3 is made up of 17 amino acids. Germline V gene sequence: CDR1 MNHEY, CDR2 SMNVEV (reference sequence). The chain's CDR3 is CASSMGLAEGLGDTQYF. The CDR3 region has the DNA TGTGCCAGCAGTATGGGACTAGCGGAGGGGCTGGGAGATACGCAGTATTTT.

The chain uses TRBV11-2 and TRBJ2-1; 9 bases agree with TRBD2. Germline loops: CDR1 SGHAT, CDR2 FQNNGV. V shed 0 bases, J shed 7 bases, and the junction held 7 bases outside the gene matches. CDR3 size: 16 residues. In DNA form, the CDR3 reads TGTGCCAGCAGCTTAGAGGCGGGAGGGCCTTTGAATGAGCAGTTCTTC. The encoded protein is CASSLEAGGPLNEQFF.

This sequence joins TRBV15 and TRBJ1-4, with D uncertain. Trimming left V 0 bases short and J 8 bases short, with 13 bases between. CDR3 length equals 15 residues. The germline gives CDR1 LNHNV, CDR2 YYDKDF (reference sequence). CDR3 protein: CATSRDSGSGEKLFF. CDR3 bases: TGTGCCACCAGCAGAGATTCGGGGTCTGGGGAAAAACTGTTTTTT.

The genes are TRBV7-2 and TRBJ2-2; a weak D match, TRBD2 (6 bases). The germline gives CDR1 SGHTA, CDR2 FQGNSA. V gave up 2 bases and J gave up 6 bases, with 7 bases separating them. This CDR3 is 13 amino acids long. CDR3: CASSLWGAGELFF. The CDR3 coding sequence is TGTGCCAGCAGCTTATGGGGGGCCGGGGAGCTGTTTTTT.

The CDR3 bases are TGTGCCAGCACCGCGCTTGTCGCGCACACTGAAGCTTTCTTT. This sequence encodes CASTALVAHTEAFF. The chain uses TRBV28 and TRBJ1-1; the D is unclear. This CDR3 region has 14 residues. V was pared by 7 bases and J by 3 bases, with 15 bases between. CDR1 and CDR2 (germline): MDHEN, SYDVKM.

This sequence joins TRBV3-1 (or the pseudogene TRBV3-2) and TRBJ2-6, with 9 bases matching TRBD1. Trimming took 4 bases from V and 4 from J; bases not matched to a gene: 8. Germline V CDR1 and CDR2: LGHDT, YNNKEL (reference sequence). The CDR3 spans 17 residues. For the CDR3, the DNA is TGTGCCAGCAGCCTTGGACAGGGGAAGTCGGGGGCCAACGTCCTGACTTTC. Translation: CASSLGQGKSGANVLTF.

This chain joins TRBV7-9 and TRBJ2-1, with 8 nucleotides matching TRBD2. The V segment lost 1 base and the J segment 7 bases; nucleotides outside the gene matches: 9. Germline CDR1 reads SEHNR; CDR2 reads FQNEAQ (reference sequence). This CDR3 has 16 amino acids. CDR3 sequence: CASSLGGGSGNNEQFF. CDR3 bases: TGTGCCAGCAGCTTAGGGGGAGGTAGCGGGAATAATGAGCAGTTCTTC.

V gene TRBV19 combines with J gene TRBJ2-2; 13 bases agree with TRBD2. J lost 4 bases, V lost 9 bases, and 2 bases had no gene match. The CDR3 runs 14 residues. Germline V gene sequence: CDR1 LNHDA, CDR2 SQIVND (reference sequence). CDR3 sequence reads: CASGLAGVTGELFF. In DNA form, the CDR3 reads TGTGCCAGCGGACTAGCGGGAGTCACCGGGGAGCTGTTTTTT.

V gene TRBV6-5 combines with J gene TRBJ2-7; TRBD2 matches 12 bases. CDR1 and CDR2 (germline): MNHEY, SVGAGI. V lost 5 bases to trimming and J lost 3 bases; unmatched junction nucleotides: 2. The CDR3 extends over 14 amino acids. CDR3: CASSQTSGGYEQYF. CDR3 coding DNA: TGTGCCAGCAGTCAGACTAGCGGGGGCTACGAGCAGTACTTC.

This chain connects TRBV9 to TRBJ1-2; 7 nucleotides line up with TRBD1. This CDR3 region has 14 residues. Germline V lookup: CDR1 SGDLS, CDR2 YYNGEE. V lost 4 bases and J lost 8; bases outside the gene matches: 11. The chain's CDR3 is CASSPRQGGEGYTF. The CDR3 DNA reads TGTGCCAGCAGCCCCCGACAGGGTGGTGAGGGCTACACCTTC.

This clone was observed once. This rearrangement joins TRBV2 to TRBJ1-5; D not resolved. The CDR3 is made up of 13 amino acids. CDR1 SNHLY and CDR2 FYNNEI come from the germline V gene. V was pared by 5 bases and J by 12 bases, with 17 bases between. The CDR3 coding sequence is TGTGCCAGCAGTAGTCTTGGGCAGGCCAACCAGCATTTT. Translating it yields CASSSLGQANQHF.

This clone has only a few counts. The chain recombines TRBV19 with TRBJ2-7; D is possibly TRBD1 (6 bases). Trimming left V 0 bases short and J 3 bases short, with 12 bases between. CDR3 length: 15 amino acids. CDR1 and CDR2 from the germline V gene are LNHDA and SQIVND (reference sequence). In DNA, the CDR3 is TGTGCCAGTAGTATAGAGTGGCAGGGGAACTACGAGCAGTACTTC. Residues: CASSIEWQGNYEQYF.

The chain has TRBV5-1 and TRBJ1-2; 10 nucleotides line up with TRBD1. CDR3 length: 15 residues. CDR1 is SGHRS and CDR2 is YFSETQ in the germline V gene. V lost 0 bases, J lost 5 bases, and 4 bases stayed unmatched. CDR3 in DNA: TGCGCCAGCAGCTTGGTGACAGGGGGCCCTTATGGCTACACCTTC. Protein product: CASSLVTGGPYGYTF.

V and J are TRBV7-9 and TRBJ2-3, with TRBD2 matching 15 bases. This CDR3 region has 18 residues. Per the germline V gene, CDR1 is SEHNR and CDR2 is FQNEAQ (reference sequence). After removal of 7 bases from V and 2 bases from J, the junction contained 10 bases not matched to a gene. The CDR3 spells CASTSGLAGGPHTDTQYF. DNA of the CDR3: TGTGCCAGCACCTCGGGACTAGCGGGAGGCCCTCACACAGATACGCAGTATTTT.

The chain carries TRBV5-8 and TRBJ2-7, with 8 positions matching TRBD2. Germline V CDR1 and CDR2: SGHTS, YDEGEE. J lost 3 bases, V lost 5 bases, and 10 bases had no gene match. This CDR3 has 15 amino acids. CDR3 coding DNA: TGTGCCAGCAGGCATCCCGGGGGGGCCCGCTACGAGCAGTACTTC. Its protein product is CASRHPGGARYEQYF.

The chain joins TRBV4-3 to TRBJ2-1, with D possibly matching TRBD2 (5 bases). The V gene's germline CDR1 is LGHNA and CDR2 YSLEER. This CDR3 region has 15 residues. The V end was cut by 1 base, the J end by 4 bases, with 11 bases between. CDR3 DNA: TGCGCCAGCAGCCAAGTCGGACTGAGTTACAATGAGCAGTTCTTC. Protein product: CASSQVGLSYNEQFF.

The V call is TRBV6-5, the J call TRBJ2-7; 9 nucleotides align to TRBD1. The CDR3 is 15 residues long. CDR1 is MNHEY and CDR2 is SVGAGI in the germline V gene. The J segment lost 0 bases and the V segment lost 7 bases, leaving 7 bases of the junction unmatched. This CDR3 reads CASTSRDRDSYEQYF. The CDR3 DNA reads TGTGCCAGCACGTCCCGGGACAGGGACTCCTACGAGCAGTACTTC.

This chain uses TRBV12-5 with TRBJ2-3; 7 nucleotides align to TRBD2. J gave up 1 base and V 6 bases, and 13 bases lay outside the gene matches. Looked up from germline, CDR1 is LGHNT and CDR2 is FRNRAP. The CDR3 loop spans 17 amino acids. In DNA, the CDR3 is TGTGCTAGTGGCCGACCGGGGGGAAGCGGACGCACAGATACGCAGTATTTT. Its protein is CASGRPGGSGRTDTQYF. The complete variable domain, with remaining parts taken from reference TRBV12-5 and TRBJ2-3, reads DARVTQTPRHKVTEMGQEVTMRCQPILGHNTVFWYRQTMMQGLELLAYFRNRAPLDDSGMPKDRFSAEMPDATLATLKIQPSEPRDSAVYFCASGRPGGSGRTDTQYFGPGTRLTVL.

V gene TRBV19 combines with J gene TRBJ2-7, with a tentative D call TRBD1 (5 bases). Looked up from germline, CDR1 is LNHDA and CDR2 is SQIVND (reference sequence). The CDR3 is 12 amino acids. V lost 5 bases and J lost 3, with 8 bases in between. The CDR3 loop reads CASSSDSYEQYF. DNA of the CDR3: TGTGCCAGTAGTTCAGACAGCTACGAGCAGTACTTC.

The genes are TRBV6-6 and TRBJ2-1; possible D gene TRBD1, 5 bases. The germline V gene has CDR1 MNHNY and CDR2 SVGAGI (reference sequence). This CDR3 comprises 15 residues. Trimming took off 6 bases at V and 5 bases at J, with 17 bases between the two ends. CDR3: CASRPGSTANNEQFF. DNA of the CDR3: TGTGCCAGCAGGCCCGGCTCGACAGCCAACAATGAGCAGTTCTTC.

The chain combines TRBV7-3 with TRBJ2-3; no reliable D call. This CDR3 is built from 15 residues. Germline values: CDR1 SGHTA, CDR2 FQGTGA. V lost 5 bases and J 4 bases, leaving 16 bases between the germline ends. The CDR3 spells CASSPSAAPADTQYF. The CDR3 nucleotides read TGTGCCAGCAGCCCGTCGGCGGCTCCCGCAGATACGCAGTATTTT.

This sequence joins TRBV7-2 and TRBJ2-1; TRBD2 agrees at 7 bases. The CDR3 totals 12 residues. Germline V gene data show CDR1 as SGHTA and CDR2 as FQGNSA. J was trimmed by 9 bases and V by 2 bases; bases with no gene match: 1. CDR3 nucleotides: TGTGCCAGCAGCTTAAAGCGGGGTGAGCAGTTCTTC. Its translation is CASSLKRGEQFF.

The J gene is TRBJ1-2, the V gene TRBV6-4; D remains unclear. From germline, CDR1 is MRHNA and CDR2 SNTAGT. This CDR3 comprises 13 residues. Trimming removed 8 bases from V and 8 bases from J, with 18 bases in between. The CDR3 bases are TGTGCCAGCCGAGATCTAGGATTTGGCGGCTACACCTTC. Protein sequence: CASRDLGFGGYTF.

The chain recombines TRBV28 with TRBJ1-5; 7 nucleotides align to TRBD1. The CDR3 covers 15 residues. Trimming at V came to 5 bases and at J to 2 bases, leaving 6 bases not matched to a gene. The germline CDR1 and CDR2 sequences are MDHEN and SYDVKM. CDR3 DNA: TGTGCCAGCAGTCCTCAGGGGGTGGGCAATCAGCCCCAGCATTTT. Its protein product is CASSPQGVGNQPQHF.

V is TRBV5-1 and J is TRBJ2-7; D not certain. The CDR3 runs to 15 residues. The germline CDR1 and CDR2 sequences are SGHRS and YFSETQ. Trimming left V 0 bases short and J 2 bases short, with 12 bases between. In nucleotides, the CDR3 is TGCGCCAGCAGCTTGGCCGGCGGTGAGACCTACGAGCAGTACTTC. Protein product: CASSLAGGETYEQYF.

This chain uses TRBV3-1 (or the pseudogene TRBV3-2) with TRBJ1-6; D might be TRBD1 (6 bases). This CDR3 region has 17 residues. From germline, CDR1 is LGHDT and CDR2 YNNKEL (reference sequence). V was trimmed by 0 bases and J by 6 bases, leaving 15 bases between them. As DNA, the CDR3 is TGTGCCAGCAGCCAAGATCCCCCAGGGGACCTTAATTCACCCCTCCACTTT. It specifies CASSQDPPGDLNSPLHF.